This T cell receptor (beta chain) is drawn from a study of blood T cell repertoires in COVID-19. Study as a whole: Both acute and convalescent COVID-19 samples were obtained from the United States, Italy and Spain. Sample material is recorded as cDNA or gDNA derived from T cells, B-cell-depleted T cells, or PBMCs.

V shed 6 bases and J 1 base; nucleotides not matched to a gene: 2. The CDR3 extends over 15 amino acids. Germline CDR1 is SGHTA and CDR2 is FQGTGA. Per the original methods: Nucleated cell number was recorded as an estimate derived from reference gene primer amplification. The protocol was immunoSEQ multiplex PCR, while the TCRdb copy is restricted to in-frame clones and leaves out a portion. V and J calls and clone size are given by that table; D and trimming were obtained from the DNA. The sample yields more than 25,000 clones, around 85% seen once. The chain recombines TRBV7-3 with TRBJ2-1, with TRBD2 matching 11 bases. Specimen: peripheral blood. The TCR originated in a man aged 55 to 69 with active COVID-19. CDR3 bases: TGTGCCAGCAGTAGCGGGAGGGGGTCCTACAATGAGCAGTTCTTC. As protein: CASSSGRGSYNEQFF.